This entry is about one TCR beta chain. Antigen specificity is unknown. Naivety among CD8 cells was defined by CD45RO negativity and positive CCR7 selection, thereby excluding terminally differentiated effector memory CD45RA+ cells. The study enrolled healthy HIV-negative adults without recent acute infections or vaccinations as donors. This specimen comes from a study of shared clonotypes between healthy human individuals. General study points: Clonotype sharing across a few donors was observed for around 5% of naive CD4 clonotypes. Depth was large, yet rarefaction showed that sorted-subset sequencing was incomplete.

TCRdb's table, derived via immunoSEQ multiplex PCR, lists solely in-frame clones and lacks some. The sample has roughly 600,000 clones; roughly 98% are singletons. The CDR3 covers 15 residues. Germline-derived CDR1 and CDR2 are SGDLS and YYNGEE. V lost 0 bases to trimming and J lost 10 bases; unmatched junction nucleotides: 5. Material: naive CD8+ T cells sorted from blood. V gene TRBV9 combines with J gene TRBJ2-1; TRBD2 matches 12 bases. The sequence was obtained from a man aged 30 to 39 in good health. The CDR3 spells CASSVDTGLAGEQFF. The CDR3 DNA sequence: TGTGCCAGCAGCGTAGACACAGGACTAGCGGGAGAGCAGTTCTTC. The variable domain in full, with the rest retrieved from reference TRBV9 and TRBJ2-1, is DSGVTQTPKHLITATGQRVTLRCSPRSGDLSVYWYQQSLDQGLQFLIQYYNGEERAKGNILERFSAQQFPDLHSELNLSSLELGDSALYFCASSVDTGLAGEQFFGPGTRLTVL.